A selection of T cell receptor beta chains follows, all from one sample in a study of blood T cell repertoires in COVID-19. The data were produced by immunoSEQ multiplex PCR, yet TCRdb's version contains in-frame clones alone and is incomplete. The sample shows about 170,000 clones, around 90% of them seen only once. The material sequenced was peripheral blood. These receptor sequences come from a man in his forties or fifties who had recovered from COVID-19. Both conserved end residues are part of each CDR3. The order of the fields is V gene, D gene, J gene, clone size, CDR3 protein, CDR3 DNA. The D gene is left open where the match is weak. Size is omitted from some rows. Given values are once, few, many or a class for expanded clones.

v_call: TRBV4-3
d_call: .
j_call: TRBJ1-2
clone_size: .
cdr3_aa: CASSQDTGSYGYTF
cdr3_nt: TGCGCCAGCAGCCAAGATACAGGGAGCTATGGCTACACCTTC

v_call: TRBV7-9
d_call: .
j_call: TRBJ1-2
clone_size: .
cdr3_aa: CAGEGYTF
cdr3_nt: TGTGCCGGGGAGGGCTACACCTTC

v_call: TRBV18
d_call: .
j_call: TRBJ1-4
clone_size: .
cdr3_aa: CASSPRQNEKLFF
cdr3_nt: TGTGCCAGCTCACCCAGACAGAATGAAAAACTGTTTTTT

v_call: TRBV25-1
d_call: TRBD2
j_call: TRBJ2-7
clone_size: once
cdr3_aa: CASSPLAGAYEQYF
cdr3_nt: TGTGCCAGCAGTCCCCTAGCGGGGGCCTACGAGCAGTACTTC

v_call: TRBV7-2
d_call: TRBD2
j_call: TRBJ2-7
clone_size: .
cdr3_aa: CASSSGTRTYEQYF
cdr3_nt: TGTGCCAGCAGCTCCGGGACTAGAACCTACGAGCAGTACTTC

v_call: TRBV7-2
d_call: TRBD2
j_call: TRBJ2-7
clone_size: .
cdr3_aa: CASSATGGSYEQYF
cdr3_nt: TGTGCCAGCAGCGCGACGGGGGGTTCCTACGAGCAGTACTTC

v_call: TRBV15
d_call: .
j_call: TRBJ2-7
clone_size: .
cdr3_aa: CATSRGQGMKEQYF
cdr3_nt: TGTGCCACCAGCAGAGGGCAGGGTATGAAAGAGCAGTACTTC

v_call: TRBV4-3
d_call: TRBD2
j_call: TRBJ2-3
clone_size: once
cdr3_aa: CASSQNFRTSGRSDTQYF
cdr3_nt: TGCGCCAGCAGCCAGAATTTCCGGACTAGCGGGAGATCAGATACGCAGTATTTT

v_call: TRBV19
d_call: TRBD2
j_call: TRBJ2-1
clone_size: .
cdr3_aa: CASSPQPAGWRAEQFF
cdr3_nt: TGTGCCAGTAGTCCCCAGCCAGCGGGATGGCGGGCTGAGCAGTTCTTC

v_call: TRBV6-5
d_call: TRBD1
j_call: TRBJ1-1
clone_size: .
cdr3_aa: CASSPTGAAAEAFF
cdr3_nt: TGTGCCAGCAGTCCCACAGGGGCAGCCGCTGAAGCTTTCTTT

v_call: TRBV19
d_call: .
j_call: TRBJ1-3
clone_size: .
cdr3_aa: CASSPAWRGGNTIYF
cdr3_nt: TGTGCCAGTAGTCCCGCTTGGAGAGGTGGAAACACCATATATTTT

v_call: TRBV7-2
d_call: .
j_call: TRBJ2-1
clone_size: .
cdr3_aa: CASSSARQGNEQFF
cdr3_nt: TGTGCCAGCAGCTCCGCCCGCCAGGGGAATGAGCAGTTCTTC

v_call: TRBV24-1
d_call: TRBD2
j_call: TRBJ2-3
clone_size: .
cdr3_aa: CATSDTAGLAGGGDTQYF
cdr3_nt: TGTGCCACCAGTGATACTGCCGGTCTAGCGGGAGGAGGCGATACGCAGTATTTT

v_call: TRBV4-3
d_call: .
j_call: TRBJ1-1
clone_size: .
cdr3_aa: CASSQDSIPTGTEAFF
cdr3_nt: TGCGCCAGCAGCCAAGATTCAATCCCCACGGGCACTGAAGCTTTCTTT

v_call: TRBV5-6
d_call: .
j_call: TRBJ2-7
clone_size: few
cdr3_aa: CASSLGGDFYEQYF
cdr3_nt: TGTGCCAGCAGCTTGGGAGGGGACTTCTACGAGCAGTACTTC

v_call: TRBV10-2
d_call: .
j_call: TRBJ2-2
clone_size: once
cdr3_aa: CASSEQGVTGELFF
cdr3_nt: TGCGCCAGCAGTGAACAGGGAGTCACCGGGGAGCTGTTTTTT

v_call: TRBV24-1
d_call: .
j_call: TRBJ1-5
clone_size: .
cdr3_aa: CATSDNELVGNQPQHF
cdr3_nt: TGTGCCACCAGTGACAACGAATTAGTCGGCAATCAGCCCCAGCATTTT

v_call: TRBV27
d_call: TRBD1
j_call: TRBJ1-6
clone_size: once
cdr3_aa: CASSPPGTGSTPLHF
cdr3_nt: TGTGCCAGCAGCCCCCCCGGGACAGGGAGTACACCCCTCCACTTT

v_call: TRBV11-2
d_call: .
j_call: TRBJ2-2
clone_size: .
cdr3_aa: CASSSWGGNPTGELFF
cdr3_nt: TGTGCCAGCAGCTCGTGGGGCGGGAACCCTACCGGGGAGCTGTTTTTT

v_call: TRBV20-1
d_call: .
j_call: TRBJ1-2
clone_size: .
cdr3_aa: CSARPLGGYTF
cdr3_nt: TGCAGTGCTAGGCCCCTCGGGGGCTACACCTTC

v_call: TRBV29-1
d_call: TRBD2
j_call: TRBJ2-4
clone_size: .
cdr3_aa: CSVLGEGDLAKNIQYF
cdr3_nt: TGCAGCGTCTTAGGGGAGGGTGATCTAGCCAAAAACATTCAGTACTTC

v_call: TRBV6-6
d_call: .
j_call: TRBJ1-5
clone_size: .
cdr3_aa: CASRTGSGVQPQHF
cdr3_nt: TGTGCCAGCAGAACCGGGAGTGGGGTTCAGCCCCAGCATTTT

v_call: TRBV6-5
d_call: TRBD1
j_call: TRBJ1-2
clone_size: .
cdr3_aa: CASRFLDRVHGYTF
cdr3_nt: TGTGCCAGCAGATTCCTGGACAGGGTCCATGGCTACACCTTC

v_call: TRBV7-2
d_call: TRBD2
j_call: TRBJ2-2
clone_size: .
cdr3_aa: CASSPRTSGGAGGELFF
cdr3_nt: TGTGCCAGCAGCCCCCGGACTAGCGGGGGGGCGGGCGGGGAGCTGTTTTTT

v_call: TRBV27
d_call: TRBD1
j_call: TRBJ2-7
clone_size: .
cdr3_aa: CASSGQGEQYF
cdr3_nt: TGTGCCAGCAGTGGACAGGGAGAGCAGTACTTC

v_call: TRBV12-1
d_call: .
j_call: TRBJ1-1
clone_size: .
cdr3_aa: CASRSDQCGPNTEAFF
cdr3_nt: TGTGCCAGCAGGTCAGACCAGTGCGGCCCCAACACTGAAGCTTTCTTT

v_call: TRBV5-4
d_call: TRBD2
j_call: TRBJ2-6
clone_size: .
cdr3_aa: CASSLALAGGSGANVLTF
cdr3_nt: TGTGCCAGCAGCTTGGCCCTAGCGGGAGGGTCTGGGGCCAACGTCCTGACTTTC

v_call: TRBV7-6
d_call: TRBD2
j_call: TRBJ2-2
clone_size: .
cdr3_aa: CASSLPASGGANTGELFF
cdr3_nt: TGTGCCAGCAGCTTGCCCGCTAGCGGGGGAGCAAACACCGGGGAGCTGTTTTTT

v_call: TRBV29-1
d_call: TRBD1
j_call: TRBJ2-5
clone_size: .
cdr3_aa: CSVDTGEWGETQYF
cdr3_nt: TGCAGCGTTGATACAGGGGAGTGGGGAGAGACCCAGTACTTC

v_call: TRBV11-2
d_call: TRBD1
j_call: TRBJ2-4
clone_size: .
cdr3_aa: CASSLVPRGRTDIQYF
cdr3_nt: TGTGCCAGCAGCTTAGTTCCCAGGGGGCGTACGGACATTCAGTACTTC

v_call: TRBV18
d_call: TRBD1
j_call: TRBJ1-2
clone_size: once
cdr3_aa: CASSPSFGTGDGYTF
cdr3_nt: TGTGCCAGCTCACCATCTTTCGGGACAGGGGACGGCTACACCTTC

v_call: TRBV6-1
d_call: .
j_call: TRBJ1-2
clone_size: .
cdr3_aa: CASSEALAAGYTF
cdr3_nt: TGTGCCAGCAGTGAAGCGCTTGCGGCGGGCTACACCTTC

v_call: TRBV27
d_call: TRBD2
j_call: TRBJ2-1
clone_size: .
cdr3_aa: CASSSLRASGSNEQFF
cdr3_nt: TGTGCCAGCAGCTCCCTCAGGGCTAGCGGAAGCAATGAGCAGTTCTTC